This T cell receptor beta chain came from a study of CD8 T cells in Susac syndrome. cDNA came from approximately 0.5 to 1 ug RNA primed by random hexamers. One entry per CDR3 protein results from TCRdb running MiXCR on the immunoSEQ multiplex PCR reads. The sample includes about 26,000 distinct CDR3 sequences, about 93% seen only once; the top ten take 0.25% to 0.3%. CD8+ and CD4+ blood T cells underwent TCR beta sequencing. It was negative isolation that provided the CD8+ and CD4+ T cells, whereas TEMRA cells were enriched by FACS. Sequencing was carried out using CD8+ T cells from PBMCs. The clonotype was recovered from a human donor in good health.

The CDR3 DNA reads TGTGCCAGCTCACCAGCTGACTATGGGACTAGCCTCACAGATACGCAGTATTTT. It yields the protein CASSPADYGTSLTDTQYF. The chain uses TRBV18 and TRBJ2-3; 9 bases are a match to TRBD2. Per the germline V gene, CDR1 is KGHSH and CDR2 is LQKENI. CDR3 length: 18 residues. The junction had 11 bases not matched to a gene; V was cut back by 2 bases and J by 2 bases.